The present TCR beta chain was sequenced within a study of CD8 T cells in Susac syndrome. As for the study in general: Sequenced Susac syndrome patients included 5 or 6 with clinically active disease and 8 or 9 in remission. When blood was drawn, the patients with Susac syndrome were therapy-naive, on corticosteroids, or on intravenous immunoglobulin alone.

This CDR3 contains 13 residues. The ends were cut back, 2 bases at V and 7 bases at J, with 14 bases in the middle. CDR1 is DFQATT and CDR2 is SNEGSKA in the germline V gene (reference sequence). Random hexamers primed reverse transcription of about 0.5 to 1 ug RNA. MiXCR, run by TCRdb on the immunoSEQ multiplex PCR reads, gives a single entry per CDR3 protein. The sample records around 170,000 distinct CDR3 sequences, 90% to 97% being singletons. CD8+ and CD4+ T cells from blood underwent TCR beta sequencing. The TCR was taken from a human donor with Susac syndrome. Sequenced: CD4+ T cells from PBMCs. The chain is built from TRBV20-1 and TRBJ1-2; D not resolved. CDR3 loop: CSARIRVKGGYTF. CDR3 nucleotides: TGCAGTGCTAGAATAAGGGTAAAGGGTGGCTACACCTTC.